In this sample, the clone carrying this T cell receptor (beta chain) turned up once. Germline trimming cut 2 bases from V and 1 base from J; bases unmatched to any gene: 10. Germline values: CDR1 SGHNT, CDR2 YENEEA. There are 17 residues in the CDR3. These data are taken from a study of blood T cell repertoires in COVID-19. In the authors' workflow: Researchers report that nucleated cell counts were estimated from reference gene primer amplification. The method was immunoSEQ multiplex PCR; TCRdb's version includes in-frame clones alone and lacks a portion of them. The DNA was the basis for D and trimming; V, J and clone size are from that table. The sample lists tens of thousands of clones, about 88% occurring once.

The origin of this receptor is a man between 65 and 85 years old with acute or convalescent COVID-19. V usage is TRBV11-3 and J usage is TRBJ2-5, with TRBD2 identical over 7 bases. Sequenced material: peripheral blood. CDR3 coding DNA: TGTGCCAGCAGCTTAATTTCGGGCGGGGGAGGCCAAGAGACCCAGTACTTC. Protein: CASSLISGGGGQETQYF.